These 18 T cell receptor beta chains originate from one sample sequenced in a study of T cell responses to AZD1222 COVID-19 vaccine. Generated by immunoSEQ multiplex PCR, the TCRdb table keeps only in-frame clones and is missing some. There are some 130,000 clones in the sample; 85% to 90% occur only once, and approximately 5.7% lies in the top ten. This sample comprised peripheral blood, obtained on day 0 of AZD1222 vaccination. These receptor sequences come from an adult in good health.

The chain recombines TRBV3-1 (or the pseudogene TRBV3-2) with TRBJ1-6, with TRBD1 matching over 7 bases. Germline CDR1 LGHDT, CDR2 YNNKEL (reference sequence). V trimming: 0 bases; J trimming: 7 bases; junction bases outside the gene matches: 12. This CDR3 is 18 amino acids long. In DNA form, the CDR3 reads TGTGCCAGCAGCCAAGATAATGGCAGGGGGTGGAAAAATTCACCCCTCCACTTT. The encoded protein is CASSQDNGRGWKNSPLHF.

The chain joins TRBV2 to TRBJ2-7; 10 nucleotides align to TRBD1. Germline V gene lookup returns CDR1 SNHLY and CDR2 FYNNEI. CDR3 length: 15 amino acids. J was trimmed by 3 bases and V by 5 bases; bases with no gene match: 7. The CDR3 bases are TGTGCCAGCAGTCGGCCTGGGACAGGGGACTACGAGCAGTACTTC. This sequence encodes CASSRPGTGDYEQYF.

The chain uses TRBV24-1 and TRBJ1-2, with a weak D call TRBD1 (6 bases). CDR1 KGHDR and CDR2 SFDVKD come from the germline V gene. The V gene lost 2 bases and the J gene lost 1 base, with 13 bases spanning the gap. The length of the CDR3 is 16 residues. The CDR3 DNA reads TGTGCCACCAGTGATTCCACCGGACAGCTTAACTATGGCTACACCTTC. Protein sequence: CATSDSTGQLNYGYTF.

V gene TRBV27 combines with J gene TRBJ2-2; 10 bases are shared with TRBD2. The V segment lost 7 bases and the J segment 1 base; nucleotides outside the gene matches: 9. Germline V lookup: CDR1 MNHEY, CDR2 SMNVEV (reference sequence). This CDR3 spans 17 amino acids. CDR3 nucleotide sequence: TGTGCCAGCACCTCGGGTAGCGGGAGGATGAACACCGGGGAGCTGTTTTTT. Its translation is CASTSGSGRMNTGELFF.

J is TRBJ2-1 and V is TRBV12-3 or TRBV12-4; 7 positions agree with TRBD2. V trimming: 9 bases; J trimming: 6 bases; junction bases outside the gene matches: 5. There are 12 residues in the CDR3. This CDR3 reads CASTGLVNEQFF. The CDR3 DNA follows: TGTGCCAGTACCGGACTAGTCAATGAGCAGTTCTTC.

This clone was picked up one time. The gene calls are TRBV28 and TRBJ1-3; D perhaps matches TRBD1 (6 bases). Trimming left V 0 bases short and J 1 base short, with 16 bases between. This CDR3 is 18 amino acids long. Germline values: CDR1 MDHEN, CDR2 SYDVKM. CDR3 in amino acids: CASSLWGAGGGSGNTIYF. The CDR3 DNA is TGTGCCAGCAGTTTATGGGGAGCAGGAGGGGGTTCTGGAAACACCATATATTTT.

The chain combines TRBV15 with TRBJ1-1, with unresolved D. The CDR3 is 14 residues long. Trimming left V 4 bases short and J 1 base short, with 10 bases between. The germline gives CDR1 LNHNV, CDR2 YYDKDF (reference sequence). The CDR3: CATSMSQWNTEAFF. The CDR3 bases are TGTGCCACCAGCATGTCACAGTGGAACACTGAAGCTTTCTTT. Full variable domain (outside the CDR3, taken from reference TRBV15 and TRBJ1-1): DAMVIQNPRYQVTQFGKPVTLSCSQTLNHNVMYWYQQKSSQAPKLLFHYYDKDFNNEADTPDNFQSRRPNTSFCFLDIRSPGLGDTAMYLCATSMSQWNTEAFFGQGTRLTVV.

Remarks on this clone: This same CDR3 is encoded by further DNA sequences in the sample. The V call is TRBV6-5, the J call TRBJ1-1; no clear D gene. This CDR3 comprises 11 residues. Trimming took off 6 bases at V and 1 base at J, with 3 bases between the two ends. Germline CDR1 MNHEY, CDR2 SVGAGI. CDR3 DNA: TGTGCCAGCAGCCCGAACACTGAAGCTTTCTTT. This translates into CASSPNTEAFF.

The V gene is TRBV28, the J gene TRBJ2-7, with 7 bases that match TRBD1. This CDR3 is built from 15 residues. The germline V gene has CDR1 MDHEN and CDR2 SYDVKM. Trimming at V came to 4 bases and at J to 3 bases, leaving 9 bases not matched to a gene. Here the CDR3 reads CASSSPPTGSYEQYF. CDR3 DNA sequence: TGTGCCAGCAGTTCACCTCCGACAGGGAGCTACGAGCAGTACTTC.

V gene TRBV28 combines with J gene TRBJ1-2; 7 bases fit TRBD1. CDR1 MDHEN and CDR2 SYDVKM come from the germline V gene. The CDR3 runs to 15 residues. V lost 7 bases, J lost 1 base, and 9 bases stayed unmatched. The CDR3 DNA sequence: TGTGCCAGCAATTACGGGACAGATTATAACTATGGCTACACCTTC. Protein product: CASNYGTDYNYGYTF.

V is TRBV28 and J is TRBJ1-1; D remains unclear. The CDR3 is 15 amino acids. Germline V gene data show CDR1 as MDHEN and CDR2 as SYDVKM. V lost 2 bases and J lost 0, with 10 bases in between. The CDR3 loop reads CASSLTPQMNTEAFF. The CDR3 DNA reads as TGTGCCAGCAGTTTAACCCCTCAGATGAACACTGAAGCTTTCTTT.

DNA for the CDR3: TGTGCCATCAGTGTTCAAAGGGCCCATGAGCAGTTCTTC. Translated: CAISVQRAHEQFF. The chain combines TRBV10-3 with TRBJ2-1; D not certain. The germline V gene has CDR1 ENHRY and CDR2 SYGVKD. Trimming removed 4 bases at V and 8 bases at J, with 12 bases between. This CDR3 region has 13 residues.

This chain uses TRBV5-8 with TRBJ1-1; possible D gene TRBD1, 5 bases. The CDR3 covers 12 residues. Germline assignment: CDR1 SGHTS and CDR2 YDEGEE. The CDR3 sequence: CVSQGVNTEAFF. In DNA form, the CDR3 reads TGTGTCTCGCAGGGTGTGAACACTGAAGCTTTCTTT.

This clone is a singleton in its sample. V and J are TRBV30 and TRBJ1-1, with D perhaps TRBD1 (6 bases). The length of the CDR3 is 15 residues. Deletions cut 3 bases from V and 5 bases from J, with 19 bases between. Looked up from germline, CDR1 is GTSNPN and CDR2 is SVGIG (reference sequence). CDR3 DNA sequence: TGTGCCTGGAGGGACGGGGGCCGGGGAACAACTGAAGCTTTCTTT. Its protein is CAWRDGGRGTTEAFF.

The chain carries TRBV7-2 and TRBJ2-2; D call uncertain. Trimming took 3 bases from V and 0 from J, leaving 8 bases between them. Germline loops: CDR1 SGHTA, CDR2 FQGNSA. CDR3 length: 15 residues. The CDR3 DNA sequence: TGTGCCAGCAGCTTGGGCGGTACGAACACCGGGGAGCTGTTTTTT. It encodes CASSLGGTNTGELFF. Full variable domain (outside the CDR3, taken from reference TRBV7-2 and TRBJ2-2): GAGVSQSPSNKVTEKGKDVELRCDPISGHTALYWYRQSLGQGLEFLIYFQGNSAPDKSGLPSDRFSAERTGGSVSTLTIQRTQQEDSAVYLCASSLGGTNTGELFFGEGSRLTVL.

V and J are TRBV7-9 and TRBJ2-1; D is ambiguous. Germline lookup yields CDR1 SEHNR and CDR2 FQNEAQ (reference sequence). The ends were cut back, 5 bases at V and 11 bases at J, with 13 bases in the middle. The CDR3 runs to 12 residues. CDR3 DNA sequence: TGTGCCAGCAGCCCCCGGACCCCTAAGCAGTTCTTC. Protein product: CASSPRTPKQFF.

The V call is TRBV7-8, the J call TRBJ2-7, with D maybe TRBD2 (5 bases). CDR3 length: 14 residues. Trimming shortened V by 3 bases and J by 2 bases, and 11 bases separated the two germline ends. Germline CDR1 reads SGHVS; CDR2 reads FQNEAQ. The chain's CDR3 is CASSFSGFTYEQYF. CDR3 nucleotides: TGTGCCAGCAGCTTCTCGGGATTCACCTACGAGCAGTACTTC.

For the CDR3, the DNA is TGTGCCAGCAGCCACGGGGCTAGCGGGAGGTTCCAAGAGACCCAGTACTTC. Translating gives CASSHGASGRFQETQYF. The chain carries TRBV7-2 and TRBJ2-5, with 11 bases fitting TRBD2. Trimming removed 5 bases from V and 1 base from J; junction bases left unmatched: 9. The CDR3 has 17 amino acids. Germline V CDR1 and CDR2: SGHTA, FQGNSA.